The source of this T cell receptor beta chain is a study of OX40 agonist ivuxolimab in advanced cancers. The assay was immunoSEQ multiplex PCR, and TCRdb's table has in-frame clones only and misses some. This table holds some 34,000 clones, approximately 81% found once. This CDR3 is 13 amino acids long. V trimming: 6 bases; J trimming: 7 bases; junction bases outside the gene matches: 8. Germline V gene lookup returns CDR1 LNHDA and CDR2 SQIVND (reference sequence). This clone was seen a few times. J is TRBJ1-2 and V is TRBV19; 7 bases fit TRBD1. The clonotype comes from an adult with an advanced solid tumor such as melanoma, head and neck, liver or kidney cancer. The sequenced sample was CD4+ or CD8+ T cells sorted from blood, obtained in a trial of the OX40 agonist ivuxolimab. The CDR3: CASSPDRVRGYTF. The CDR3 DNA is TGTGCCAGTAGCCCCGACAGGGTTCGTGGCTACACCTTC.